The next 10 T cell receptor beta chains were all read from a single sample in a study of cytomegalovirus exposure and HLA in healthy donors. TCRdb's table, derived via immunoSEQ multiplex PCR, lists solely in-frame clones and lacks some. Of 55,000 to 65,000 clones listed, about 93% are singletons. The sequencing input was PBMCs. The receptors stem from a man aged 18 to 30 in good health and CMV-seronegative.

This clone was counted a single time. This chain links TRBV19 with TRBJ2-1; no firm D call. Deletions cut 3 bases from V and 2 bases from J, with 14 bases between. The CDR3 covers 16 residues. Per the germline V gene, CDR1 is LNHDA and CDR2 is SQIVND (reference sequence). CDR3 region: CASSIGPPPTYNEQFF. The CDR3 region has the DNA TGTGCCAGTAGTATTGGCCCCCCCCCGACCTACAATGAGCAGTTCTTC.

The V gene is TRBV19, the J gene TRBJ1-1; D gene uncertain. The germline V gene has CDR1 LNHDA and CDR2 SQIVND (reference sequence). V was shortened by 0 bases and J by 8 bases, with 10 bases between the two germline ends. The CDR3 sequence is 13 residues long. The CDR3 nucleotides read TGTGCCAGTAGTATAGATTCCCGGAGGGAAGCTTTCTTT. As protein: CASSIDSRREAFF. The full variable domain, with the rest looked up from reference TRBV19 and TRBJ1-1, is DGGITQSPKYLFRKEGQNVTLSCEQNLNHDAMYWYRQDPGQGLRLIYYSQIVNDFQKGDIAEGYSVSREKKESFPLTVTSAQKNPTAFYLCASSIDSRREAFFGQGTRLTVV.

The rearrangement uses TRBV4-2 and TRBJ2-5; 8 bases fit TRBD1. This CDR3 region has 12 residues. After removal of 6 bases from V and 4 bases from J, the junction contained 1 base not matched to a gene. CDR1 is LGHNA, CDR2 YNFKEQ, per germline. CDR3 nucleotide sequence: TGTGCCAGCAGTGACAGGGGAGAGACCCAGTACTTC. Its translation: CASSDRGETQYF.

The chain uses TRBV28 and TRBJ2-7, with a possible D match to TRBD1 (6 bases). V dropped 5 bases and J dropped 0 bases, with 14 bases sitting between them. Per germline, CDR1 MDHEN and CDR2 SYDVKM. The CDR3 runs to 15 residues. The CDR3: CASSPYRALSYEQYF. In DNA, the CDR3 is TGTGCCAGCAGTCCCTACAGGGCCCTCTCCTACGAGCAGTACTTC.

The chain employs TRBV2 and TRBJ2-3; tentatively, D is TRBD2 (5 bases). The CDR3 spans 16 residues. CDR1 is SNHLY, CDR2 FYNNEI, per germline. V was shortened by 4 bases and J by 6 bases, with 20 bases between the two germline ends. Written as DNA, the CDR3 is TGTGCCAGCAGTGTCTTAGGACTCTTCACGGGGGATACGCAGTATTTT. Translation gives CASSVLGLFTGDTQYF.

This rearrangement joins TRBV5-6 to TRBJ2-1, with 7 nucleotides matching TRBD1. The V and J ends lost 3 bases and 6 bases, in that order; junction bases with no gene match: 6. Germline lookup yields CDR1 SGHDT and CDR2 YYEEEE. The CDR3 is 14 amino acids. CDR3 protein: CASSSDRFVNEQFF. The CDR3 DNA sequence: TGTGCCAGCAGCTCGGACAGGTTTGTCAATGAGCAGTTCTTC. The full variable domain, rest sourced from reference TRBV5-6 and TRBJ2-1, is DAGVTQSPTHLIKTRGQQVTLRCSPKSGHDTVSWYQQALGQGPQFIFQYYEEEERQRGNFPDRFSGHQFPNYSSELNVNALLLGDSALYLCASSSDRFVNEQFFGPGTRLTVL.

This chain links TRBV9 with TRBJ2-3; 9 bases align to TRBD1. Unmatched junction bases numbered 7, after V lost 5 bases and J lost 0 bases. The CDR3 has 16 amino acids. The germline V gene has CDR1 SGDLS and CDR2 YYNGEE. The CDR3 region is CASSQQGAASTDTQYF. For the CDR3, the DNA is TGTGCCAGCAGTCAACAGGGGGCGGCTAGCACAGATACGCAGTATTTT.

The rearrangement links TRBV7-8 to TRBJ1-2; 7 positions match TRBD1. CDR1 and CDR2 from the germline V gene are SGHVS and FQNEAQ. J lost 4 bases, V lost 3 bases, and 14 bases had no gene match. The CDR3 covers 17 residues. The CDR3 coding sequence is TGTGCCAGCAGCTTCAGTGACAGGGCCCATCCGGGCTATGGCTACACCTTC. It encodes CASSFSDRAHPGYGYTF.

This chain links TRBV19 with TRBJ2-7, with D perhaps matching TRBD2 (6 bases). The V end was cut by 1 base, the J end by 6 bases, with 16 bases between. The CDR3 is 15 amino acids. Germline CDR1 and CDR2: LNHDA and SQIVND (reference sequence). Here the CDR3 reads CASSIGAGSDGEQYF. The CDR3 bases are TGTGCCAGTAGTATAGGGGCGGGATCAGACGGCGAGCAGTACTTC.

This chain links TRBV7-2 with TRBJ1-5, with D unclear. The CDR3 loop spans 15 amino acids. Trimming cost V 6 bases and J 0 bases, with 12 bases left between them. CDR1 is SGHTA, CDR2 FQGNSA, per germline. CDR3 sequence: CASRMTGYSNQPQHF. The CDR3 DNA sequence: TGTGCCAGCAGGATGACGGGATATAGCAATCAGCCCCAGCATTTT.